This T cell receptor (beta chain) was found in a study of CD8 T cells in ankylosing spondylitis. Libraries of TCR beta came from quantitative 5'-RACE with molecular barcodes. TCRdb recomputed calls from the 5' RACE reads with MiXCR, one row per CDR3 protein. The table has 400,000 to 450,000 distinct CDR3 sequences, roughly 15% seen once. Study-wide findings and caveats: Within ankylosing spondylitis blood, a TCR beta motif made up of under 10 highly homologous variants appeared to be characteristic. Clones that were linked to disease were CD8+ and were relatively rare in peripheral blood. Reactive arthritis synovial fluid and blood were previously reported to contain some motif variants.

V shed 4 bases and J shed 1 base, with 11 bases lying between them. The germline V gene encodes CDR1 KGHSH and CDR2 LQKENI. This CDR3 is 15 amino acids long. For this clonotype: What it binds is not known.

This TCR came from a male donor with ankylosing spondylitis. The chain couples TRBV18 to TRBJ2-1; no definite D call. The material sequenced was blood, either unsorted or a sorted T cell fraction (not recorded which). The CDR3 sequence is CASSQHSESYNEQFF. In nucleotides, the CDR3 is TGTGCCAGCTCACAACACAGTGAATCCTACAATGAGCAGTTCTTC.